The 8 T cell receptor beta chains listed next were all sequenced from one sample in a study of T-cell reconstitution after alpha-beta-depleted transplantation in children. A library of TCRbeta sequences, prepared with unique molecular identifiers, was generated. TCRdb ran MiXCR on the PCR reads and lists one entry per CDR3 protein. The sample has a few hundred thousand distinct CDR3 sequences, around 12% seen once. The material was PBMCs from the stem cell graft donor, obtained from the stem cell graft. The receptor set was obtained from a human donor who donated a stem cell graft to a child with combined immunodeficiency.

This clonotype has only a few counts. The chain uses TRBV6-1 and TRBJ2-7, with D tentatively TRBD1 or TRBD2 (5 bases each). Germline lookup yields CDR1 MNHNS and CDR2 SASEGT. The ends were cut back, 8 bases at V and 6 bases at J, with 23 bases in the middle. The length of the CDR3 is 15 residues. In nucleotides, the CDR3 is TGTGCCAGCCGACGCCCCCGTCGAGGGACCAGCGAGCAGTACTTC. Translating it yields CASRRPRRGTSEQYF.

This clonotype appeared a few times. CDR3 DNA sequence: TGCGCCAGCAGCCAGAACCGATTGAACACTGAAGCTTTCTTT. Translating gives CASSQNRLNTEAFF. V gene TRBV4-1 combines with J gene TRBJ1-1; D call uncertain. Trimming pared 3 bases from V and 0 bases from J, leaving 8 bases between. The CDR3 runs 14 residues. Looked up from germline, CDR1 is MGHRA and CDR2 is YSYEKL.

This clonotype showed up just a few times. This chain uses TRBV11-1 with TRBJ2-1, with 14 positions matching TRBD2. This CDR3 comprises 21 residues. The junction had 15 bases not matched to a gene; V was cut back by 5 bases and J by 0 bases. Germline CDR1 and CDR2: SGHAT and FQDESV (reference sequence). The CDR3 nucleotides are TGTGCCAGCAGCCCAAGAACCGGGACTAGCGGGAGATTGGGCTCCTACAATGAGCAGTTCTTC. Residues: CASSPRTGTSGRLGSYNEQFF.

This clonotype appeared a few times. The rearrangement links TRBV4-3 to TRBJ2-3, with D unclear. Germline V CDR1 and CDR2: LGHNA, YSLEER. CDR3 size: 11 residues. Trimming removed 0 bases from V and 9 bases from J, with 4 bases in between. In DNA, the CDR3 is TGCGCCAGCAGCCAAGATAGGACGCAGTATTTT. Amino acids: CASSQDRTQYF.

The sample holds a few counts of this clonotype. The gene calls are TRBV24-1 and TRBJ2-5, with D perhaps being TRBD1 or TRBD2 (5 bases each). The V end lost 4 bases, the J end lost 5 bases, and 7 bases lay between the germline ends. Germline lookup yields CDR1 KGHDR and CDR2 SFDVKD. The CDR3 loop spans 12 amino acids. CDR3 in DNA: TGTGCCACCAGTGAGTGGGGGGAGACCCAGTACTTC. As protein: CATSEWGETQYF.

The genes are TRBV20-1 and TRBJ2-5; 11 bases agree with TRBD1. The trim removed 5 bases at V and 4 bases at J, leaving 6 bases unmatched. Germline CDR1 DFQATT, CDR2 SNEGSKA (reference sequence). The CDR3 totals 14 residues. The CDR3 nucleotides read TGCAGTGCTTTCCGGGACAGGGGGTTAGAGACCCAGTACTTC. Its translation: CSAFRDRGLETQYF.

V gene TRBV7-3 combines with J gene TRBJ2-1; 9 nucleotides align to TRBD2. Germline lookup yields CDR1 SGHTA and CDR2 FQGTGA. The CDR3 is 19 amino acids. V gave up 0 bases and J gave up 6 bases; unmatched junction bases: 15. The CDR3 protein is CASSLTRLAGPHLGNEQFF. For the CDR3, the DNA is TGTGCCAGCAGCTTAACCCGGCTAGCGGGACCTCATCTGGGCAATGAGCAGTTCTTC.

Comment on this clonotype: Here the CDR3 omits its conserved ending phenylalanine or tryptophan, so a read error is the likely source. This rearrangement joins TRBV29-1 to TRBJ1-5; 8 bases are a match to TRBD1. The V gene's germline CDR1 is SQVTM and CDR2 ANQGSEA. Trimming removed 8 bases from V and 3 bases from J; junction bases left unmatched: 6. The CDR3 is made up of 13 amino acids. The CDR3 sequence is CSFRQGYNQPQHS. The CDR3 DNA follows: TGCAGCTTCCGACAGGGGTACAATCAGCCCCAGCATTCT.